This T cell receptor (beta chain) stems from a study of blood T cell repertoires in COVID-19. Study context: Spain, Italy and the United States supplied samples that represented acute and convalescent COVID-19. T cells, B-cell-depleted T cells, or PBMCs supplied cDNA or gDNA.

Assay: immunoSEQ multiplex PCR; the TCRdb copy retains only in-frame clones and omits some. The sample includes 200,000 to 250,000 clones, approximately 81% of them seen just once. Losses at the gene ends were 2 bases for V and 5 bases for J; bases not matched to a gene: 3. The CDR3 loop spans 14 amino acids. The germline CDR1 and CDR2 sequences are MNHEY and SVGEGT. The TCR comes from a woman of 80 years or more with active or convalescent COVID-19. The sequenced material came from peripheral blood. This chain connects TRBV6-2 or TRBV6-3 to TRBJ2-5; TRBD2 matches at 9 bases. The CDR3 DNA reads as TGTGCCAGCAGTTACGCGGGGGGGCCCGAGACCCAGTACTTC. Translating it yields CASSYAGGPETQYF.